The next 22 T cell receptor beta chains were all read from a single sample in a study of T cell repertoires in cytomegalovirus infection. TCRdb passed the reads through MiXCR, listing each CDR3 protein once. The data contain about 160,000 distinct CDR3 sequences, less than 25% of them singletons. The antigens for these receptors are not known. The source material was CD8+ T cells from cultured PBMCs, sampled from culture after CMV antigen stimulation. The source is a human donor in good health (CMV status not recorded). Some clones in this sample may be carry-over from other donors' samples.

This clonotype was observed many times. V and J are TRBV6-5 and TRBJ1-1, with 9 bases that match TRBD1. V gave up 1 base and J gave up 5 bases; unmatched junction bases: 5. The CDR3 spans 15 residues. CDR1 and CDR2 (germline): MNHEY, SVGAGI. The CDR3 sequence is CASSYLDRGGTEAFF. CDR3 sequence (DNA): TGTGCCAGCAGTTACTTGGACAGGGGAGGAACTGAAGCTTTCTTT.

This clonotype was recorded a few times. The DNA of the CDR3 is TGTGCCAGCAGACTAGCGGGGGGGCCCGCAGATACGCAGTATTTT. Its translation is CASRLAGGPADTQYF. The rearrangement joins TRBV12-3 or TRBV12-4 to TRBJ2-3; 13 bases are a match to TRBD2. The CDR3 has 15 residues. J gave up 4 bases and V 6 bases, and 4 bases lay outside the gene matches.

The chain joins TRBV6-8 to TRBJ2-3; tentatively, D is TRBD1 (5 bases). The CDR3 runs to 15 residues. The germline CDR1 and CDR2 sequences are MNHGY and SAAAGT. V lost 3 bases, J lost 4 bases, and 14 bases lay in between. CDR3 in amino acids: CASSYMQGTPDTQYF. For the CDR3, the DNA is TGTGCCAGCAGTTATATGCAGGGTACCCCAGATACGCAGTATTTT.

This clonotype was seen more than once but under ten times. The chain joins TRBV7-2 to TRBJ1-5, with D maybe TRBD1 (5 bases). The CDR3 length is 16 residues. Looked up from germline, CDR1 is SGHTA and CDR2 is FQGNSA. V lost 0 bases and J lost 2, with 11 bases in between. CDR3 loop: CASSLAGVWGNQPQHF. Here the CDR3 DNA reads TGTGCCAGCAGCTTAGCAGGGGTTTGGGGCAATCAGCCCCAGCATTTT. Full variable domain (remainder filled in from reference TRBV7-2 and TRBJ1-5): GAGVSQSPSNKVTEKGKDVELRCDPISGHTALYWYRQSLGQGLEFLIYFQGNSAPDKSGLPSDRFSAERTGGSVSTLTIQRTQQEDSAVYLCASSLAGVWGNQPQHFGDGTRLSIL.

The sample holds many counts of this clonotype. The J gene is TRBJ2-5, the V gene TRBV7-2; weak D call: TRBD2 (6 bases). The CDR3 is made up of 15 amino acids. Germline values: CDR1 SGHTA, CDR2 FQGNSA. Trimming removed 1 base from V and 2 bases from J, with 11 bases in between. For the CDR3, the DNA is TGTGCCAGCAGCTTAGATGGAGGGCCGCAAGAGACCCAGTACTTC. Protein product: CASSLDGGPQETQYF.

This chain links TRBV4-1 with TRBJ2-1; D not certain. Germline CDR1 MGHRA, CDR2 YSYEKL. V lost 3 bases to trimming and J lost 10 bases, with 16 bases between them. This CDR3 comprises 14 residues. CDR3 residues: CASSQDGLDSEQFF. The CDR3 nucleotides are TGCGCCAGCAGCCAGGATGGCCTGGATTCCGAGCAGTTCTTC.

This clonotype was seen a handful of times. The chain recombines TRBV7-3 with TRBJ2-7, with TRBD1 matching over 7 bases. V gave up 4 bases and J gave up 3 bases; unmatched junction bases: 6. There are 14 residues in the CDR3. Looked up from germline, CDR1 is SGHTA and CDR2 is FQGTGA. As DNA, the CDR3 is TGTGCCAGCAGCTCTCACCGGGACAGCTACGAGCAGTACTTC. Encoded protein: CASSSHRDSYEQYF.

The CDR3 sequence: CASVIGNTIYF. In DNA form, the CDR3 reads TGTGCCAGTGTCATCGGAAACACCATATATTTT. V usage is TRBV19 and J usage is TRBJ1-3; D is undetermined. Trimming took off 8 bases at V and 4 bases at J, with 6 bases between the two ends. The CDR3 length is 11 residues. Germline-derived CDR1 and CDR2 are LNHDA and SQIVND (reference sequence). Supplemented by reference TRBV19 and TRBJ1-3, the full variable domain reads DGGITQSPKYLFRKEGQNVTLSCEQNLNHDAMYWYRQDPGQGLRLIYYSQIVNDFQKGDIAEGYSVSREKKESFPLTVTSAQKNPTAFYLCASVIGNTIYFGEGSWLTVV.

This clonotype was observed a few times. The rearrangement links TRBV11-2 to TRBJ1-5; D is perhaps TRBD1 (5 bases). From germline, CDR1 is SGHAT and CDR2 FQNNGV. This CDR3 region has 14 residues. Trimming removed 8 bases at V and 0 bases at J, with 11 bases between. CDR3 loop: CASGEQDSNQPQHF. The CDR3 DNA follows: TGTGCCAGCGGAGAACAGGATAGCAATCAGCCCCAGCATTTT. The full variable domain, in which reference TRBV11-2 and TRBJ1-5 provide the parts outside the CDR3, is EAGVAQSPRYKIIEKRQSVAFWCNPISGHATLYWYQQILGQGPKLLIQFQNNGVVDDSQLPKDRFSAERLKGVDSTLKIQPAKLEDSAVYLCASGEQDSNQPQHFGDGTRLSIL.

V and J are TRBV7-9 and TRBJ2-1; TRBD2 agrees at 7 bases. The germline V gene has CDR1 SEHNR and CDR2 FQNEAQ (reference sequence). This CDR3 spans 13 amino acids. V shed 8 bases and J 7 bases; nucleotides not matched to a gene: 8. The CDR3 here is CASRREGKNEQFF. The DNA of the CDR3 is TGTGCCAGCCGGAGGGAGGGTAAGAATGAGCAGTTCTTC.

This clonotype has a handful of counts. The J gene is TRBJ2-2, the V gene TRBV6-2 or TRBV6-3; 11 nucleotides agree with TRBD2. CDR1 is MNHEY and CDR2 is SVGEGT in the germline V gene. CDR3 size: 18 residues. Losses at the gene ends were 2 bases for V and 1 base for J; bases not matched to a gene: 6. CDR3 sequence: CASSYGTSGTKNTGELFF. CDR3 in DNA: TGTGCCAGCAGTTACGGGACTAGCGGAACTAAGAACACCGGGGAGCTGTTTTTT.

CDR3 sequence (DNA): TGTGCCAGCAGTTTAATAAGCAATCAGCCCCAGCATTTT. Translating it yields CASSLISNQPQHF. The chain has TRBV27 and TRBJ1-5; D is uncertain. Germline V gene sequence: CDR1 MNHEY, CDR2 SMNVEV (reference sequence). This CDR3 is 13 amino acids long. V dropped 2 bases and J dropped 1 base, with 3 bases sitting between them.

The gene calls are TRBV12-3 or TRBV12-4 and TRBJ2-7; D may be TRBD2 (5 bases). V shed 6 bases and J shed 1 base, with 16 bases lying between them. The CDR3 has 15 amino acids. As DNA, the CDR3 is TGTGCCAGCAGCTCCACGGACTCGATTTCCTACGAGCAGTACTTC. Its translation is CASSSTDSISYEQYF.

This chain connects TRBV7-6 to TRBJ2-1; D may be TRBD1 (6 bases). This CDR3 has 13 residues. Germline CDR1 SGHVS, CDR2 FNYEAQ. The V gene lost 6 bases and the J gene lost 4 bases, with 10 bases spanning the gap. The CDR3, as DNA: TGTGCCAGCAGTTTGGACAGTTACAATGAGCAGTTCTTC. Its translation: CASSLDSYNEQFF.

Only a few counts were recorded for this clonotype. CDR3 nucleotides: TGTGCCAGCAGTCCAGCAGGGGGCAGATGGACTGAAGCTTTCTTT. Translating it yields CASSPAGGRWTEAFF. This chain uses TRBV7-2 with TRBJ1-1; 8 bases agree with TRBD1. CDR1 and CDR2 from the germline V gene are SGHTA and FQGNSA. The ends lost 6 bases at V and 5 bases at J; junction bases unmatched: 11. CDR3 length: 15 amino acids.

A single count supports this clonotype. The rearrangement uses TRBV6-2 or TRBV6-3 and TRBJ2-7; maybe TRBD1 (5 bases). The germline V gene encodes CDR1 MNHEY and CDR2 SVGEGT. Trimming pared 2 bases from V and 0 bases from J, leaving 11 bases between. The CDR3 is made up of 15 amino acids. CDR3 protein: CASSYLADSSYEQYF. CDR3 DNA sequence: TGTGCCAGCAGTTACCTTGCCGACAGCTCCTACGAGCAGTACTTC.

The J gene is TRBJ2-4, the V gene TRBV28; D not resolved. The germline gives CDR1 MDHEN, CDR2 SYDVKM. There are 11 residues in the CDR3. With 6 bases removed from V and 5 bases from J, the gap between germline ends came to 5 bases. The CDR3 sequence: CASSSENIQYF. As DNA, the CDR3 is TGTGCCAGCAGCTCCGAAAACATTCAGTACTTC. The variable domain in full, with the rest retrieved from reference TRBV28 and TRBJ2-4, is DVKVTQSSRYLVKRTGEKVFLECVQDMDHENMFWYRQDPGLGLRLIYFSYDVKMKEKGDIPEGYSVSREKKERFSLILESASTNQTSMYLCASSSENIQYFGAGTRLSVL.

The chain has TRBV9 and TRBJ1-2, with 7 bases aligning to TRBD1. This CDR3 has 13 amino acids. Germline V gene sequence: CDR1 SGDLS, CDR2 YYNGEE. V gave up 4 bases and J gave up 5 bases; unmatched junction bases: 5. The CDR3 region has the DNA TGTGCCAGCAGCACCTCGACAGGGTATGGCTACACCTTC. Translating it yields CASSTSTGYGYTF.

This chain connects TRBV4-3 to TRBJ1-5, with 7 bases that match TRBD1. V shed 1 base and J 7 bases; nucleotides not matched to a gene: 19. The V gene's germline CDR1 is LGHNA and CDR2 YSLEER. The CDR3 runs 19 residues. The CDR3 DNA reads TGCGCCAGCAGCCAAGGGATCGGGACAGAAACATACTCGGGCCAGCCCCAGCATTTT. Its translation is CASSQGIGTETYSGQPQHF.

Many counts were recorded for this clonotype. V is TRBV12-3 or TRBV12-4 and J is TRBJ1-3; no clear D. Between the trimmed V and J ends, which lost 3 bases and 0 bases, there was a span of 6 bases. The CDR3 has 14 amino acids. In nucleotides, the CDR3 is TGTGCCAGCAGTTTCAAGTTCTCTGGAAACACCATATATTTT. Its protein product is CASSFKFSGNTIYF.

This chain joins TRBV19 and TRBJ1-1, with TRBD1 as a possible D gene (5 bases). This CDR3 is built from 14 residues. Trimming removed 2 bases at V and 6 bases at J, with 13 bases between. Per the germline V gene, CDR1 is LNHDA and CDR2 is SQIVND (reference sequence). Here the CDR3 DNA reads TGTGCCAGTAGTATAATCGGCAGGGCACCTGAAGCTTTCTTT. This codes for CASSIIGRAPEAFF. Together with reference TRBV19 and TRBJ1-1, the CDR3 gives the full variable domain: DGGITQSPKYLFRKEGQNVTLSCEQNLNHDAMYWYRQDPGQGLRLIYYSQIVNDFQKGDIAEGYSVSREKKESFPLTVTSAQKNPTAFYLCASSIIGRAPEAFFGQGTRLTVV.

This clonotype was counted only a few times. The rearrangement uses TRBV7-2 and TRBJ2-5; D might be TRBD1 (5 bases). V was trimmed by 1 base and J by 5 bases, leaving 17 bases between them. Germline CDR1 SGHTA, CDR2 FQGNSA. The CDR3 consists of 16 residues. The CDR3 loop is CASSLGLKQDGETQYF. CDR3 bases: TGTGCCAGCAGCTTAGGCCTAAAACAGGATGGCGAGACCCAGTACTTC.